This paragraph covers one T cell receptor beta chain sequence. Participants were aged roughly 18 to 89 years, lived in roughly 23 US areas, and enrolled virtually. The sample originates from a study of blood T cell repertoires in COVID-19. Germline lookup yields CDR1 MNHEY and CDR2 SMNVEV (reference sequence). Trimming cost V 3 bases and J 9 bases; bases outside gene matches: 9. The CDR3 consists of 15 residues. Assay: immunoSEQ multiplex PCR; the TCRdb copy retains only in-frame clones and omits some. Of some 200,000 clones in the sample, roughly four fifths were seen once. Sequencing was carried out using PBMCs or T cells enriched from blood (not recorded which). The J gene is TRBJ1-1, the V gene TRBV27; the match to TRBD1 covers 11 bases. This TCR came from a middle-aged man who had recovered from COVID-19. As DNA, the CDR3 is TGTGCCAGCAGTTTGTTGCCCGGGACAGGGGGGCAAGCTTTCTTT. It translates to CASSLLPGTGGQAFF.